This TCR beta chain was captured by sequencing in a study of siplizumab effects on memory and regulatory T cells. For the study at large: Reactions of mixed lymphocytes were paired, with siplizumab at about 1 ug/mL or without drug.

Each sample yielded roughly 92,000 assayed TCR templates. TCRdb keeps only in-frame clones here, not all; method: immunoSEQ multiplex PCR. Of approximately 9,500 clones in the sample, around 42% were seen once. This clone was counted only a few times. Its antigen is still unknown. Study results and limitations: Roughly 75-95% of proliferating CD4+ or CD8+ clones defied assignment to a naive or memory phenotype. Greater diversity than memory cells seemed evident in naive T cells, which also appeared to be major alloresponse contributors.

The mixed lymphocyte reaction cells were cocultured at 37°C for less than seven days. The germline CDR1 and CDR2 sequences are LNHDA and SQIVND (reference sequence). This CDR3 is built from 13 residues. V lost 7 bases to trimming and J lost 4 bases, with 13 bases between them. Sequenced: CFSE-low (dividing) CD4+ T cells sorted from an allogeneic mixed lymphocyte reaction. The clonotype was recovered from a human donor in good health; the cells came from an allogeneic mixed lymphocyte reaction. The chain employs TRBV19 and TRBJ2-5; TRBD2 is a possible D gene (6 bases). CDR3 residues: CASTARGGETQYF. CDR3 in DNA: TGTGCCAGTACCGCTCGGGGAGGAGAGACCCAGTACTTC.